The 27 T cell receptor beta chains below were found in one sample sequenced in a study of cytomegalovirus exposure and HLA in healthy donors listed by TCRdb under 2017. The library came from the immunoSEQ multiplex PCR assay. The immuneACCESS repertoire file appears here via TCRdb, limited to in-frame rearrangements. These files lack a portion of the clones; in checked studies, under half of the deficit traces to unresolved V genes, and the cause of the others is not known. The sample has about 240,000 clones on record, 70% to 90% of them singletons. The ten largest clones capture 1% to 1.5% of the sample. The sample taken for sequencing was PBMCs. The receptors originated from a woman in her thirties in good health and CMV-seropositive.

The V gene is TRBV5-1, the J gene TRBJ2-2, with D perhaps matching TRBD2 (6 bases). CDR3 size: 16 residues. V gave up 1 base and J gave up 5 bases, with 15 bases separating them. Germline-derived CDR1 and CDR2 are SGHRS and YFSETQ. CDR3 DNA sequence: TGCGCCAGCAGCTTGAGAGAGGAGGGCGGGACCGGGGAGCTGTTTTTT. The encoded protein is CASSLREEGGTGELFF.

J is TRBJ2-7 and V is TRBV29-1, with 7 bases fitting TRBD2. The CDR3 has 13 residues. Germline V lookup: CDR1 SQVTM, CDR2 ANQGSEA. J lost 0 bases, V lost 3 bases, and 2 bases had no gene match. CDR3 nucleotides: TGCAGCGTTGATCCGGGAGGCTCCTACGAGCAGTACTTC. Residues: CSVDPGGSYEQYF.

The chain joins TRBV27 to TRBJ1-1; 11 bases align to TRBD1. The V gene end was trimmed by 6 bases and the J gene end by 5 bases; junction bases not matched to a gene: 14. The CDR3 runs to 17 residues. Looked up from germline, CDR1 is MNHEY and CDR2 is SMNVEV (reference sequence). The CDR3 DNA reads TGTGCCAGCAGGAGGGACAGGGGGACCGGGAGTAGGACTGAAGCTTTCTTT. Amino acids: CASRRDRGTGSRTEAFF.

This clone appeared a single time. The gene calls are TRBV11-2 and TRBJ2-1; the D gene is possibly TRBD2 (5 bases). The germline V gene has CDR1 SGHAT and CDR2 FQNNGV. Trimming cost V 5 bases and J 5 bases, with 13 bases left between them. This CDR3 spans 14 amino acids. CDR3 protein: CASSRGSLNNEQFF. DNA of the CDR3: TGTGCCAGCAGCCGTGGGAGTTTGAACAATGAGCAGTTCTTC.

This sequence joins TRBV19 and TRBJ1-2, with 9 bases matching TRBD1. V gave up 8 bases and J gave up 2 bases; unmatched junction bases: 15. CDR1 and CDR2 (germline): LNHDA, SQIVND (reference sequence). This CDR3 spans 17 amino acids. The CDR3 bases are TGTGCCAGTTCACGAGATATCGGGACAGGGAGCAACTATGGCTACACCTTC. The encoded protein is CASSRDIGTGSNYGYTF.

V gene TRBV7-2 combines with J gene TRBJ2-3; D not resolved. Trimming took 5 bases from V and 6 from J, leaving 9 bases between them. The germline CDR1 and CDR2 sequences are SGHTA and FQGNSA. This CDR3 is 12 amino acids long. The CDR3 loop reads CASSRDSDTQYF. The CDR3 DNA reads as TGTGCCAGCAGCCGAGACTCGGATACGCAGTATTTT.

V gene TRBV27 combines with J gene TRBJ2-7, with 11 bases aligning to TRBD1. The CDR3 covers 16 residues. Germline V gene data show CDR1 as MNHEY and CDR2 as SMNVEV (reference sequence). Trimming at V came to 3 bases and at J to 0 bases, leaving 4 bases not matched to a gene. Written as DNA, the CDR3 is TGTGCCAGCAGTTTCTTAGGGACAGGGGGCTCCTACGAGCAGTACTTC. Its protein product is CASSFLGTGGSYEQYF.

The rearrangement uses TRBV6-1 and TRBJ1-3; D unclear. V lost 1 base, J lost 0 bases, and 10 bases lay in between. This CDR3 spans 16 amino acids. Germline CDR1 MNHNS, CDR2 SASEGT. As DNA, the CDR3 is TGTGCCAGCAGTGAAGGTGGGCAGAGCTCTGGAAACACCATATATTTT. As protein: CASSEGGQSSGNTIYF.

V and J are TRBV30 and TRBJ2-7; TRBD1 might be the D (6 bases). The length of the CDR3 is 13 residues. Trimming shortened V by 1 base and J by 3 bases, and 10 bases separated the two germline ends. Germline CDR1 is GTSNPN and CDR2 is SVGIG (reference sequence). CDR3 loop: CAWSAGVGYEQYF. As DNA, the CDR3 is TGTGCCTGGAGTGCAGGGGTGGGCTACGAGCAGTACTTC. Supplemented by reference TRBV30 and TRBJ2-7, the full variable domain reads SQTIHQWPATLVQPVGSPLSLECTVEGTSNPNLYWYRQAAGRGLQLLFYSVGIGQISSEVPQNLSASRPQDRQFILSSKKLLLSDSGFYLCAWSAGVGYEQYFGPGTRLTVT.

This chain uses TRBV19 with TRBJ1-5; TRBD1 matches 8 bases. The V gene's germline CDR1 is LNHDA and CDR2 SQIVND (reference sequence). With 1 base clipped from V and 0 bases from J, the junction kept 5 bases outside the gene matches. The CDR3 has 17 amino acids. The CDR3 sequence: CASSIGAGGLSNQPQHF. CDR3 in DNA: TGTGCCAGTAGTATAGGGGCAGGGGGCCTTAGCAATCAGCCCCAGCATTTT.

The chain couples TRBV5-1 to TRBJ1-1; TRBD1 is a possible D gene (6 bases). CDR1 SGHRS and CDR2 YFSETQ come from the germline V gene. The CDR3 spans 14 residues. V lost 3 bases and J lost 1, with 10 bases in between. In DNA, the CDR3 is TGCGCCAGCAGCTACGGGACAACGAACACTGAAGCTTTCTTT. Protein sequence: CASSYGTTNTEAFF.

The chain recombines TRBV6-6 with TRBJ2-1; 8 bases match TRBD2. V trimming: 0 bases; J trimming: 0 bases; junction bases outside the gene matches: 1. Germline assignment: CDR1 MNHNY and CDR2 SVGAGI (reference sequence). This CDR3 region has 16 residues. CDR3 loop: CASSYSSGSSYNEQFF. The CDR3 bases are TGTGCCAGCAGTTACTCAAGCGGGAGCTCCTACAATGAGCAGTTCTTC.

This clone was seen more than once but under ten times. This sequence joins TRBV12-5 and TRBJ2-1, with 13 positions matching TRBD2. The CDR3 has 15 residues. J lost 7 bases, V lost 4 bases, and 4 bases had no gene match. Germline CDR1 is LGHNT and CDR2 is FRNRAP. The CDR3 DNA reads as TGTGCTAGTGGTTCCGGACTAGCGGGAGTAAATGAGCAGTTCTTC. Amino acid sequence: CASGSGLAGVNEQFF.

The chain combines TRBV6-5 with TRBJ1-1; D is possibly TRBD1 (6 bases). Trimming stripped 6 bases from V and 0 bases from J, with 14 bases between. Germline loops: CDR1 MNHEY, CDR2 SVGAGI. The CDR3 sequence is 15 residues long. CDR3 DNA: TGTGCCAGCAGCCCAAGTACAGGGTTGAACACTGAAGCTTTCTTT. Translated: CASSPSTGLNTEAFF.

The chain is built from TRBV5-6 and TRBJ2-1; TRBD1 aligns across 10 bases. V was pared by 0 bases and J by 6 bases, with 3 bases of the junction left unmatched. This CDR3 has 15 amino acids. The germline V gene encodes CDR1 SGHDT and CDR2 YYEEEE. For the CDR3, the DNA is TGTGCCAGCAGCTTGGGGGACAGGGGATTCAATGAGCAGTTCTTC. It translates to CASSLGDRGFNEQFF.

The gene calls are TRBV5-4 and TRBJ2-7; D is ambiguous. Germline CDR1 and CDR2: SGHNT and YYREEE (reference sequence). The V end was cut by 2 bases, the J end by 1 base, with 7 bases between. There are 13 residues in the CDR3. The CDR3 nucleotides read TGTGCCAGCAGCTTTTTAGCTTCCTACGAGCAGTACTTC. Residues: CASSFLASYEQYF.

This clone was recorded once. V usage is TRBV5-1 and J usage is TRBJ2-2; no clear D. The V gene's germline CDR1 is SGHRS and CDR2 YFSETQ. Trimming shortened V by 0 bases and J by 0 bases, and 6 bases separated the two germline ends. This CDR3 spans 15 amino acids. The CDR3 loop is CASSLEQTNTGELFF. The CDR3 region has the DNA TGCGCCAGCAGCTTGGAACAGACGAACACCGGGGAGCTGTTTTTT.

The chain links TRBV5-1 to TRBJ1-5, with D uncertain. Between the trimmed V and J ends, which lost 0 bases and 3 bases, there was a span of 10 bases. CDR1 is SGHRS and CDR2 is YFSETQ in the germline V gene. The CDR3 is made up of 15 amino acids. DNA of the CDR3: TGCGCCAGCAGCTTGGCCAGCGGATTCAATCAGCCCCAGCATTTT. Translated: CASSLASGFNQPQHF.

The rearrangement links TRBV30 to TRBJ1-5, with TRBD1 matching over 7 bases. The germline V gene has CDR1 GTSNPN and CDR2 SVGIG (reference sequence). Germline trimming cut 3 bases from V and 2 bases from J; bases unmatched to any gene: 7. The CDR3 is 15 residues long. As DNA, the CDR3 is TGTGCCTGGAGCCGACAGGGTTTTGGCAATCAGCCCCAGCATTTT. It encodes CAWSRQGFGNQPQHF.

The V gene is TRBV27, the J gene TRBJ1-5; possibly TRBD1 for D (6 bases). The germline gives CDR1 MNHEY, CDR2 SMNVEV (reference sequence). This CDR3 has 14 residues. Trimming removed 2 bases at V and 5 bases at J, with 10 bases between. The CDR3 DNA reads TGTGCCAGCAGTTTACGACAGGAGGATCAGCCCCAGCATTTT. Its protein is CASSLRQEDQPQHF.

Here the CDR3 DNA reads TGTGCCACCAGCTCCACCCTCGGGACCGGGGAGCTGTTTTTT. As protein: CATSSTLGTGELFF. The genes are TRBV15 and TRBJ2-2, with D uncertain. V was pared by 5 bases and J by 5 bases, with 12 bases between. The CDR3 runs 14 residues. Germline V gene data show CDR1 as LNHNV and CDR2 as YYDKDF (reference sequence).

This clone was counted only a few times. The chain uses TRBV6-5 and TRBJ2-7; 8 positions match TRBD2. Germline CDR1 is MNHEY and CDR2 is SVGAGI. The CDR3 runs 14 residues. The V gene end was trimmed by 2 bases and the J gene end by 6 bases; junction bases not matched to a gene: 6. The CDR3 loop is CASSYAAGVSEQYF. DNA for the CDR3: TGTGCCAGCAGTTACGCAGCGGGAGTGAGCGAGCAGTACTTC.

The rearrangement uses TRBV20-1 and TRBJ2-1; D is ambiguous. V lost 7 bases and J lost 7, with 11 bases in between. The germline CDR1 and CDR2 sequences are DFQATT and SNEGSKA (reference sequence). The CDR3 has 11 amino acids. Here the CDR3 DNA reads TGCAGTGTCGCGACCGGGAATGAGCAGTTCTTC. Translation: CSVATGNEQFF.

The chain combines TRBV7-9 with TRBJ2-7; TRBD1 might be the D (6 bases). V lost 6 bases and J lost 5, with 11 bases in between. The CDR3 length is 12 residues. The germline V gene encodes CDR1 SEHNR and CDR2 FQNEAQ (reference sequence). CDR3 coding DNA: TGTGCCAGCAGACTAGGGGGTGACGAGCAGTACTTC. This translates into CASRLGGDEQYF.

This rearrangement joins TRBV28 to TRBJ2-3; TRBD2 matches 8 bases. Germline V gives CDR1 MDHEN, CDR2 SYDVKM. The trim removed 7 bases at V and 2 bases at J, leaving 5 bases unmatched. The CDR3 covers 14 residues. For the CDR3, the DNA is TGTGCCAGCACCTTAGCGGGAATCACAGATACGCAGTATTTT. Residues: CASTLAGITDTQYF.

The chain has TRBV11-3 and TRBJ1-1; D is possibly TRBD1 (6 bases). Trimming left V 2 bases short and J 4 bases short, with 11 bases between. Germline V lookup: CDR1 SGHNT, CDR2 YENEEA. The CDR3 runs to 14 residues. In DNA form, the CDR3 reads TGTGCCAGCAGCTTATCAGGGGATATCACTGAAGCTTTCTTT. Its translation: CASSLSGDITEAFF.

This clone has only a few counts. The chain couples TRBV27 to TRBJ2-1; no clear D gene. Germline CDR1 is MNHEY and CDR2 is SMNVEV (reference sequence). The V end lost 6 bases, the J end lost 6 bases, and 9 bases lay between the germline ends. The CDR3 extends over 12 amino acids. CDR3 amino acids: CASRMASNEQFF. The CDR3 DNA is TGTGCCAGCAGGATGGCTAGCAATGAGCAGTTCTTC.